This T cell receptor (beta chain) was recorded in a study of T cells in Graves' hyperthyroidism and ophthalmopathy. General observations from the study: Most clonotypes that expanded in the thyroid above 0.001 also showed up in blood. Onset of ophthalmopathy came a median approximately 6.9 months after the model predicted it.

From germline, CDR1 is KGHDR and CDR2 SFDVKD. The CDR3 consists of 15 residues. V was pared by 2 bases and J by 5 bases, with 13 bases between. Details on this clonotype: Its cognate antigen is unknown.

The source material, RNA transcripts, was used to amplify TCR beta CDR3 regions. When the TCR CDR3 underwent first-round RT-PCR, the HTBI primer set was used. One entry per CDR3 protein, called by TCRdb with MiXCR from the multiplex PCR reads. Counted here are about 300,000 distinct CDR3 sequences, approximately 18% occurring once; the ten biggest clones make up approximately 35%. The V and J genes are TRBV24-1 and TRBJ2-3, with D maybe TRBD2 (5 bases). Input material: blood. The receptor's source is a man aged 45 to 65 with Graves' ophthalmopathy. CDR3: CATSDSKGRGDTQYF. CDR3 bases: TGTGCCACCAGTGATTCTAAGGGTCGGGGAGATACGCAGTATTTT.